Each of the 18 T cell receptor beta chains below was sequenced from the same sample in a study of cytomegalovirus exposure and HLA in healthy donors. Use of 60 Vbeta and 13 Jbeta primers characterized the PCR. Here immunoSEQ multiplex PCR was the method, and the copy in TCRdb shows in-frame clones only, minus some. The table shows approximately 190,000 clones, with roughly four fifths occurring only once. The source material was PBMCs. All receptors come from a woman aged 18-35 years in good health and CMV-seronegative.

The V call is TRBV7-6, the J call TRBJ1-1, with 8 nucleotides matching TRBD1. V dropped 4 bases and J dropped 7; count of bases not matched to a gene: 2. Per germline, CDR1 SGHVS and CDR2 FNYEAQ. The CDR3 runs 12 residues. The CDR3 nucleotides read TGTGCCAGCAGCTCTGGGACAGGTGAAGCTTTCTTT. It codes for CASSSGTGEAFF.

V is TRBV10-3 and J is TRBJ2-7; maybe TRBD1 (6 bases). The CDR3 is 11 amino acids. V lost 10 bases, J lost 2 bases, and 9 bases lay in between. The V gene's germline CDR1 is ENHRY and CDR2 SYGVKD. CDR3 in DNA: TGTGCCACCGGACAGACCTACGAGCAGTACTTC. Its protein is CATGQTYEQYF.

The CDR3 here is CASRSSYEQYF. In DNA form, the CDR3 reads TGCGCCAGCCGTAGCTCCTACGAGCAGTACTTC. The chain combines TRBV5-1 with TRBJ2-7; D is undetermined. The CDR3 spans 11 residues. With 7 bases removed from V and 0 bases from J, the gap between germline ends came to 5 bases. CDR1 SGHRS and CDR2 YFSETQ come from the germline V gene.

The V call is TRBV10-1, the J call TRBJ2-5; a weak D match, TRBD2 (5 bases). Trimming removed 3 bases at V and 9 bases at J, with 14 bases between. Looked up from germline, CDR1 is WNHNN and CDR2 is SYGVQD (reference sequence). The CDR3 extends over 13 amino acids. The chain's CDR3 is CASSDGLPPSQYF. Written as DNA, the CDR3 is TGCGCCAGCAGTGATGGACTCCCACCGTCCCAGTACTTC.

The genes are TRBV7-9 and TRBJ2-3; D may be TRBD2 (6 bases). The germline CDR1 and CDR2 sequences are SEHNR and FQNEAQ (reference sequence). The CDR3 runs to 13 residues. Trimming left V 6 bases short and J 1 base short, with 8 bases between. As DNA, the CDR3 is TGTGCCAGCAGACTAGCTGGCACAGATACGCAGTATTTT. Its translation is CASRLAGTDTQYF.

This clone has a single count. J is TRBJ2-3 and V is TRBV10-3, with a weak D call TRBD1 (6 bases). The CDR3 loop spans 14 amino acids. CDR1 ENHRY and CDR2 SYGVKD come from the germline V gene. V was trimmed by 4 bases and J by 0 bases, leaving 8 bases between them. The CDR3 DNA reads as TGTGCCATCAGTGGTGGACAGAGCACAGATACGCAGTATTTT. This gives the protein CAISGGQSTDTQYF.

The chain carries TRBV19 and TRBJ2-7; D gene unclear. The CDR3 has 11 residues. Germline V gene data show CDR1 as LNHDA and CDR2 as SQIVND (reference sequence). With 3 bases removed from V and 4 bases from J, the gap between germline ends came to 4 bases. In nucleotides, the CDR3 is TGTGCCAGTAGTATCCAATACGAGCAGTACTTC. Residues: CASSIQYEQYF.

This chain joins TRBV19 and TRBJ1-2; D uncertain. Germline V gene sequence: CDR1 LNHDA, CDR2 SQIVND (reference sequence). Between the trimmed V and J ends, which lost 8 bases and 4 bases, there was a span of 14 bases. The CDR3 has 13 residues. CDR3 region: CASSKLGPYGYTF. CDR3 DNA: TGTGCCAGTTCTAAGCTAGGCCCCTATGGCTACACCTTC.

CDR3 sequence (DNA): TGTGCCTGGAGCGAGTCTAGCGGGAGGTCCTACGAGCAGTACTTC. The encoded protein is CAWSESSGRSYEQYF. The rearrangement uses TRBV30 and TRBJ2-7; 11 nucleotides match TRBD2. The V gene end was trimmed by 3 bases and the J gene end by 1 base; junction bases not matched to a gene: 5. This CDR3 is 15 amino acids long. Per the germline V gene, CDR1 is GTSNPN and CDR2 is SVGIG (reference sequence).

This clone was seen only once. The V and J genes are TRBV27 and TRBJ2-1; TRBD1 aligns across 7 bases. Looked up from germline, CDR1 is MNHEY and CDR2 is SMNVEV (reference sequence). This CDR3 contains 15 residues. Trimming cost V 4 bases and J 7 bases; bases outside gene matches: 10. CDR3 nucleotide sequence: TGTGCCAGCAGTTCATCACCGGGACAGTGGAATGAGCAGTTCTTC. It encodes CASSSSPGQWNEQFF.

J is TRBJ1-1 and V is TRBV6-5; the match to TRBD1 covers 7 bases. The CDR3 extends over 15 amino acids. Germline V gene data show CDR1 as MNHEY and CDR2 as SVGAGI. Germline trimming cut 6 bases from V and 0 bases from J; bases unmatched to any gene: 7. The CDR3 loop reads CASSLTGAMNTEAFF. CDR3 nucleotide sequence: TGTGCCAGCAGCCTAACAGGGGCGATGAACACTGAAGCTTTCTTT.

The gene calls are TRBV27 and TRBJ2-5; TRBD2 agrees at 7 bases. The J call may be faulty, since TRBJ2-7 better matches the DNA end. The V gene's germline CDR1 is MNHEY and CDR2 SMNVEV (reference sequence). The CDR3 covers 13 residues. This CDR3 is CASSLGGTYEQYF. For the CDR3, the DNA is TGTGCCAGCAGTTTGGGAGGGACCTACGAGCAGTACTTC.

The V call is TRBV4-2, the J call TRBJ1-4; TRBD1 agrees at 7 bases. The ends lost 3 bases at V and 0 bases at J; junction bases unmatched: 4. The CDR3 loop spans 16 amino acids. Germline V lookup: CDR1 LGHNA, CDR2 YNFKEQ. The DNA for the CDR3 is TGTGCCAGCAGCCAGACTGGACAGGCAACTAATGAAAAACTGTTTTTT. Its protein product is CASSQTGQATNEKLFF.

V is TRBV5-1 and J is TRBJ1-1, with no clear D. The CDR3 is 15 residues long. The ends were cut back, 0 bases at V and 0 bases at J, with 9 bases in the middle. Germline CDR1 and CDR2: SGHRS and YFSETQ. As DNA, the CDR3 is TGCGCCAGCAGCTTGGCCGAGGCCATGAACACTGAAGCTTTCTTT. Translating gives CASSLAEAMNTEAFF.

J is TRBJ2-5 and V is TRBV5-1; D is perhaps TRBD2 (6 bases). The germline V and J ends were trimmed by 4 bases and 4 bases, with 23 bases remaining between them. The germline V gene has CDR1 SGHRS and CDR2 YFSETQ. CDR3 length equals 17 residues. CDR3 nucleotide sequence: TGCGCCAGCAGCCGAGGGGCAGGCCTAGCGCTAGGAGAGACCCAGTACTTC. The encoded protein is CASSRGAGLALGETQYF.

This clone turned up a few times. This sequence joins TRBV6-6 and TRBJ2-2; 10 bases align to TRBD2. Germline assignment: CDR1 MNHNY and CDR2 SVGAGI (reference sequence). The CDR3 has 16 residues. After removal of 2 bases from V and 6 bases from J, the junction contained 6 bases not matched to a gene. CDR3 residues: CASSYPLAGGPGELFF. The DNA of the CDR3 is TGTGCCAGCAGTTACCCATTAGCGGGAGGTCCCGGGGAGCTGTTTTTT.

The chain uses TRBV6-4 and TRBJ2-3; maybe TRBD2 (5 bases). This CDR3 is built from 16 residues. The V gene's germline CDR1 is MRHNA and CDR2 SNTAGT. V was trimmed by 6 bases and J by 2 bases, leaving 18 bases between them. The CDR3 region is CASRMGNGRDTDTQYF. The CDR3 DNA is TGTGCCAGCAGAATGGGCAATGGTCGGGACACAGATACGCAGTATTTT.

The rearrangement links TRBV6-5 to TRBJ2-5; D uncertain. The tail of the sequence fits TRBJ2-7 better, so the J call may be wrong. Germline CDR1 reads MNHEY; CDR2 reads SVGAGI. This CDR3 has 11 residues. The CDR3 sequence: CASSHSYEQYF. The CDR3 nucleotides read TGTGCCAGCAGCCATTCCTACGAGCAGTACTTC.